A single sample gave rise to the 19 T cell receptor beta chains below, sequenced in a study of cytomegalovirus exposure and HLA in healthy donors. TCRdb keeps only in-frame clones here, not all; method: immunoSEQ multiplex PCR. This table has tens of thousands of clones, approximately 97% appearing once. Input material: PBMCs. These receptors were collected from a man aged 18 to 30 in good health and CMV-seronegative.

Note on this clone: Germline and junction disagree at one end, which may indicate a read error. The chain has TRBV7-7 and TRBJ2-2, with 8 bases identical to TRBD2. The CDR3 has 13 amino acids. The V gene's germline CDR1 is SSHAT and CDR2 FNYEAQ (reference sequence). The CDR3: CASTRGGDGELFF. The CDR3 DNA follows: TGTGCTAGCACCCGGGGGGGCGACGGGGAGCTGTTTTTT.

This clone has only one observation. The V gene is TRBV2, the J gene TRBJ1-2; TRBD1 agrees at 10 bases. Per the germline V gene, CDR1 is SNHLY and CDR2 is FYNNEI. The CDR3 is made up of 14 amino acids. V shed 7 bases, J shed 8 bases, and the junction held 10 bases outside the gene matches. CDR3 DNA: TGTGCCAGCATCGACCCCGGGACAGGGGAAGGCTACACCTTC. It encodes CASIDPGTGEGYTF.

V is TRBV11-3 and J is TRBJ2-3; 12 bases agree with TRBD2. Per the germline V gene, CDR1 is SGHNT and CDR2 is YENEEA. J was trimmed by 2 bases and V by 5 bases; bases with no gene match: 8. The CDR3 totals 17 residues. The CDR3 coding sequence is TGTGCCAGCAGCCTTGGGACTAGCGGGTGGTCCACAGATACGCAGTATTTT. Amino acids: CASSLGTSGWSTDTQYF.

J is TRBJ2-7 and V is TRBV28; TRBD1 is a possible D gene (6 bases). V lost 8 bases to trimming and J lost 3 bases, with 17 bases between them. The CDR3 totals 14 residues. CDR1 and CDR2 (germline): MDHEN, SYDVKM. CDR3 sequence: CASRGLDRRYEQYF. DNA for the CDR3: TGTGCCAGCCGAGGGCTTGACAGGCGCTACGAGCAGTACTTC. The full variable domain, completed using reference TRBV28 and TRBJ2-7, is DVKVTQSSRYLVKRTGEKVFLECVQDMDHENMFWYRQDPGLGLRLIYFSYDVKMKEKGDIPEGYSVSREKKERFSLILESASTNQTSMYLCASRGLDRRYEQYFGPGTRLTVT.

In this sample, this clone turned up once. V is TRBV30 and J is TRBJ2-2, with 9 bases that match TRBD1. V trimming: 5 bases; J trimming: 3 bases; junction bases outside the gene matches: 7. This CDR3 has 15 amino acids. Looked up from germline, CDR1 is GTSNPN and CDR2 is SVGIG (reference sequence). The CDR3 loop is CAWRLRDRDTGELFF. The CDR3, as DNA: TGTGCCTGGCGCCTCCGGGACAGGGACACCGGGGAGCTGTTTTTT.

The chain couples TRBV4-1 to TRBJ2-1, with D uncertain. Trimming left V 3 bases short and J 6 bases short, with 3 bases between. Germline V gene data show CDR1 as MGHRA and CDR2 as YSYEKL. This CDR3 is built from 11 residues. The CDR3 loop reads CASSQSNEQFF. CDR3 nucleotide sequence: TGCGCCAGCAGCCAGAGCAATGAGCAGTTCTTC.

About this clone itself: The junction shows a germline mismatch at one end, possibly a read error. This rearrangement joins TRBV11-2 to TRBJ2-7, with TRBD1 as a possible D gene (5 bases). The CDR3 covers 12 residues. Germline V gene data show CDR1 as SGHAT and CDR2 as FQNNGV. Here the CDR3 reads CASSLDVTGALF. Written as DNA, the CDR3 is TGTGCCAGCAGCTTAGACGTCACAGGCGCTCTCTTC. The full variable domain, its missing parts supplied by reference TRBV11-2 and TRBJ2-7, is EAGVAQSPRYKIIEKRQSVAFWCNPISGHATLYWYQQILGQGPKLLIQFQNNGVVDDSQLPKDRFSAERLKGVDSTLKIQPAKLEDSAVYLCASSLDVTGALFGPGTRLTVT.

The chain carries TRBV29-1 and TRBJ2-2; a possible D gene is TRBD1 (6 bases). Trimming removed 7 bases at V and 4 bases at J, with 19 bases between. Looked up from germline, CDR1 is SQVTM and CDR2 is ANQGSEA. The CDR3 runs 15 residues. The CDR3 spells CSAGIQGSVTGELFF. CDR3 coding DNA: TGCAGCGCCGGGATACAGGGTAGTGTCACCGGGGAGCTGTTTTTT.

This chain joins TRBV2 and TRBJ1-5, with D perhaps TRBD1 (5 bases). V lost 6 bases, J lost 6 bases, and 12 bases lay in between. This CDR3 is 13 amino acids long. CDR1 is SNHLY and CDR2 is FYNNEI in the germline V gene. CDR3 protein: CASRGRVGQPQHF. The CDR3 bases are TGTGCCAGCAGGGGCAGGGTCGGTCAGCCCCAGCATTTT.

This chain connects TRBV7-9 to TRBJ2-1; 10 nucleotides agree with TRBD1. The germline V gene has CDR1 SEHNR and CDR2 FQNEAQ (reference sequence). V was clipped by 3 bases and J by 9 bases; unmatched bases: 8. The CDR3 is 15 amino acids. CDR3 sequence: CASSFPPGQGPEQFF. Written as DNA, the CDR3 is TGTGCCAGCAGCTTTCCTCCGGGACAGGGGCCTGAGCAGTTCTTC.

This chain uses TRBV30 with TRBJ2-3; D perhaps matches TRBD2 (5 bases). Germline CDR1 and CDR2: GTSNPN and SVGIG (reference sequence). V lost 0 bases and J 5 bases, leaving 6 bases between the germline ends. The CDR3 loop spans 12 amino acids. This CDR3 reads CAWSVEGDTQYF. Written as DNA, the CDR3 is TGTGCCTGGAGTGTAGAGGGAGATACGCAGTATTTT.

The chain links TRBV6-1 to TRBJ1-2, with D maybe TRBD1 (6 bases). The V end was cut by 1 base, the J end by 0 bases, with 15 bases between. The CDR3 totals 17 residues. Germline CDR1 is MNHNS and CDR2 is SASEGT. Here the CDR3 reads CASSEGLGAGANYGYTF. The DNA for the CDR3 is TGTGCCAGCAGTGAAGGTCTGGGGGCAGGGGCTAACTATGGCTACACCTTC.

This sequence joins TRBV19 and TRBJ1-1; D is perhaps TRBD1 (6 bases). With 3 bases removed from V and 2 bases from J, the gap between germline ends came to 13 bases. CDR3 size: 15 residues. Germline V gene data show CDR1 as LNHDA and CDR2 as SQIVND (reference sequence). The CDR3 region has the DNA TGTGCCAGTAGTATGGCAGGGGCAGGTAACACTGAAGCTTTCTTT. Amino acid sequence: CASSMAGAGNTEAFF.

This rearrangement joins TRBV7-9 to TRBJ2-3; maybe TRBD1 (5 bases). Germline values: CDR1 SEHNR, CDR2 FQNEAQ (reference sequence). The CDR3 extends over 14 amino acids. V was trimmed by 5 bases and J by 2 bases, leaving 11 bases between them. The CDR3 loop reads CASSEQVNTDTQYF. CDR3 DNA: TGTGCCAGCAGCGAACAGGTTAACACAGATACGCAGTATTTT. Complete variable domain (other parts from reference TRBV7-9 and TRBJ2-3): DTGVSQNPRHKITKRGQNVTFRCDPISEHNRLYWYRQTLGQGPEFLTYFQNEAQLEKSRLLSDRFSAERPKGSFSTLEIQRTEQGDSAMYLCASSEQVNTDTQYFGPGTRLTVL.

The J gene is TRBJ2-1, the V gene TRBV4-1, with 10 positions matching TRBD1. With 6 bases clipped from V and 5 bases from J, the junction kept 7 bases outside the gene matches. CDR1 is MGHRA and CDR2 is YSYEKL in the germline V gene. The CDR3 is 15 residues long. DNA of the CDR3: TGCGCCAGCAGGGAGCGACAGGGGGCGGACAATGAGCAGTTCTTC. Its protein is CASRERQGADNEQFF.

The J gene is TRBJ1-3, the V gene TRBV30, with D unresolved. The germline gives CDR1 GTSNPN, CDR2 SVGIG (reference sequence). Trimming cost V 0 bases and J 7 bases, with 7 bases left between them. The CDR3 loop spans 12 amino acids. This CDR3 reads CAWSVSRNTIYF. The CDR3 DNA sequence: TGTGCCTGGAGTGTTTCGAGGAACACCATATATTTT.

The V and J genes are TRBV11-3 and TRBJ2-1, with D possibly being TRBD2 (6 bases). V lost 4 bases and J 9 bases, leaving 22 bases between the germline ends. From germline, CDR1 is SGHNT and CDR2 YENEEA. The CDR3 is made up of 16 amino acids. The DNA of the CDR3 is TGTGCCAGCAGCTCAAGGGAGAGACCCGTGGGAGGTGAGCAGTTCTTC. It codes for CASSSRERPVGGEQFF.

The rearrangement links TRBV9 to TRBJ2-3; 10 bases match TRBD2. Germline V lookup: CDR1 SGDLS, CDR2 YYNGEE. This CDR3 is 16 amino acids long. V shed 4 bases and J 0 bases; nucleotides not matched to a gene: 5. Here the CDR3 DNA reads TGTGCCAGCAGCCTCGGGACTAGCGCTAGCACAGATACGCAGTATTTT. This encodes CASSLGTSASTDTQYF.

The genes are TRBV10-3 and TRBJ2-1, with TRBD2 identical over 8 bases. Germline V lookup: CDR1 ENHRY, CDR2 SYGVKD. The CDR3 runs 15 residues. V was pared by 7 bases and J by 8 bases, with 13 bases of the junction left unmatched. Here the CDR3 reads CAITEGSGGGDEQFF. CDR3 in DNA: TGTGCCATCACCGAGGGTTCCGGGGGGGGCGATGAGCAGTTCTTC.